The rows below give T cell receptor beta chains drawn from one sample of a study of Graves' ophthalmopathy and Graves' hyperthyroidism. Via MiXCR, TCRdb re-called the multiplex PCR reads, giving one row per CDR3 protein. The data hold 600,000 to 700,000 distinct CDR3 sequences, with about 40% observed a single time. Sequenced sample: peripheral blood. These receptor sequences come from an adult man with Graves' ophthalmopathy. Both conserved end residues are part of each CDR3. A D gene is named only where the DNA matches it firmly. A row's size may be missing; if present it is once, few, many or a size class.

j_call clone_size v_call d_call cdr3_nt cdr3_aa
TRBJ2-7 many TRBV19 . TGTGCCAGTAGTATGGGAGCAGGGGCCTACGAGCAGTACTTC CASSMGAGAYEQYF
TRBJ1-2 many TRBV29-1 . TGCAGCGTTTGGGGGGGGAGTAGGGAGAAGGATAACTATGGCTACACCTTC CSVWGGSREKDNYGYTF
TRBJ2-1 few TRBV11-2 TRBD2 TGTGCCAGCAGATCACGGTCTAGCGGGAGAGATGAGCAGTTCTTC CASRSRSSGRDEQFF
TRBJ2-6 few TRBV12-3/TRBV12-4 . TGTGCCAGCAGCCCGGCTAGCGTCCCCTCTGGGGCCAACGTCCTGACTTTC CASSPASVPSGANVLTF
TRBJ1-1 . TRBV5-4 TRBD1 TGTGCCAGCAGCTTGTCGGTATCGGGACAGGGCGTTGTTAGAAGCACTGAAGCTTTCTTT CASSLSVSGQGVVRSTEAFF
TRBJ2-7 once TRBV15 TRBD2 TGTGCCACCAGCAGAGATTTAGGACTAGCGGAGATTTCCTACGAGCAGTACTTC CATSRDLGLAEISYEQYF
TRBJ2-5 . TRBV11-1 TRBD1 TGTGCCAGCAGCTCACCAGCGACAGGGGCTGGGGAGACCCAGTACTTC CASSSPATGAGETQYF
TRBJ1-4 . TRBV20-1 . TGCAGTGCTAGAGTGGCCCTCTCCGAGCAGGGGATGTTTTTT CSARVALSEQGMFF
TRBJ2-5 many TRBV11-3 . TGTGCCAGCAGCGAATCGGACGCCGAAGAGACCCAGTACTTC CASSESDAEETQYF
TRBJ2-5 . TRBV7-2 TRBD2 TGTGCCAGCAGCCCTAGACTAGCGGGAGGTTGGTCCCAAGAGACCCAGTACTTC CASSPRLAGGWSQETQYF
TRBJ1-2 . TRBV12-3/TRBV12-4 . TGTGCCAGCAGTCCCTTTCCACCGTCCAGACAGGCCCCTAACTATGGCTACACCTTC CASSPFPPSRQAPNYGYTF
TRBJ2-2 many TRBV9 . TGTGCCAGCAGCGCGGAGGACACCGGGGAGCTGTTTTTT CASSAEDTGELFF
TRBJ2-5 . TRBV7-2 . TGTGCCAGCAGCTTCTACAATGAGCAGGGAAGGAAGACCCAGTACTTC CASSFYNEQGRKTQYF
TRBJ1-6 . TRBV10-2 . TGCGCCAGCAGTGGCGGGCCAATGGGGGATTCACCCCTCCACTTT CASSGGPMGDSPLHF
TRBJ1-1 once TRBV7-3 . TGTGCCAGCAGCCTCAGTGGGGCCCACGATACTGAAGCTTTCTTT CASSLSGAHDTEAFF
TRBJ2-6 . TRBV25-1 . TGTGCCAGCAGTGAAACCCACCACAGGGCTTCTGGGGCCAACGTCCTGACTTTC CASSETHHRASGANVLTF
TRBJ1-2 . TRBV24-1 TRBD1 TGTGCCACCTCCCCCAAAGGAAAGGGACAGGTATCCGTCATCGGCTACACCTTC CATSPKGKGQVSVIGYTF
TRBJ2-2 . TRBV7-9 . TGTGCCAGCAGCTTGGACTGGCGGGCCGGGGAGCTGTTTTTT CASSLDWRAGELFF
TRBJ1-1 . TRBV29-1 . TGCAGCGTGCCGGGACCTTCGAACACTGAAGCTTTCTTT CSVPGPSNTEAFF
TRBJ2-3 . TRBV11-2 TRBD2 TGTGCCAGCAGCTTGGGACTAGTCGCAGATACGCAGTATTTT CASSLGLVADTQYF
TRBJ1-2 . TRBV5-6 . TGTGCCAGCAGCTTGACGGGAATGGGTAACTATGGCTACACCTTC CASSLTGMGNYGYTF
TRBJ1-5 many TRBV19 TRBD1 TGTGCCAGTAGTGACAGGGGGGATAGCAATCAGCCCCAGCATTTT CASSDRGDSNQPQHF
TRBJ1-3 once TRBV7-9 TRBD1 TGTGCCAGCAGCCACCGACAGGGGCCAGGCTATGGCTACACCATATATTTT CASSHRQGPGYGYTIYF
TRBJ2-2 . TRBV5-1 TRBD1 TGCGCCAGCAGCTTACAGGGGGTCACCGGGGAGCTGTTTTTT CASSLQGVTGELFF
TRBJ2-5 . TRBV10-3 TRBD1 TGTGCCTGCAGCCCACTCGACAGGGATGCGCAAGAGACCCAGTACTTC CACSPLDRDAQETQYF
TRBJ2-5 many TRBV10-2 TRBD2 TGCGCCAGCAGTGAGGGGGCGGGAGGGCTCCAAGAGACCCAGTACTTC CASSEGAGGLQETQYF
TRBJ1-3 many TRBV11-2 . TGTGCCAGCACCTACACCGGAAACACCATATATTTT CASTYTGNTIYF
TRBJ1-1 few TRBV20-1 . TGCAGTGCTACGGACGGAAACGGGAACACTGAAGCTTTCTTT CSATDGNGNTEAFF
TRBJ1-6 . TRBV7-9 . TGTGCCAGCAGACCGGACAGAAGCTCCTATAATTCACCCCTCCACTTT CASRPDRSSYNSPLHF
TRBJ2-5 . TRBV5-1 . TGCGCCAGCAGCTTGGCCTTCGGACAGACCCAAGAGACCCAGTACTTC CASSLAFGQTQETQYF
TRBJ1-5 many TRBV19 TRBD1 TGTGCCAGTAGTGTGACAGGGGGCGGCGGGCCCCAGCATTTT CASSVTGGGGPQHF
TRBJ1-6 . TRBV20-1 TRBD1 TGCAGTGCTGGGACCGGGACAGGGGCCTCACCCCTCCACTTT CSAGTGTGASPLHF
TRBJ1-6 many TRBV4-3 TRBD1 TGCGCCAGCAGCCAAGGGACAGGGCTGTGGTCGCGCTCACCCCTCCACTTT CASSQGTGLWSRSPLHF
TRBJ2-3 . TRBV7-2 . TGTGCCAGCAGCGTCGGGACCGTCCAAGGGCCAGATACGCAGTATTTT CASSVGTVQGPDTQYF
TRBJ2-2 few TRBV6-1 . TGTGCCAGCAGTGAACTCCCGAACACCGGGGAGCTGTTTTTT CASSELPNTGELFF
TRBJ2-7 . TRBV3-1 . TGTGCCAGCAGCCAAGCAGATACCGGGCAGTACTTC CASSQADTGQYF
TRBJ2-5 . TRBV6-2/TRBV6-3 TRBD1 TGTGCCAGCAGACCTGGGACAGGACCGCAAGAGACCCAGTACTTC CASRPGTGPQETQYF
TRBJ2-5 . TRBV4-2 TRBD2 TGTGCCAGCAGCCTTACAGGACTAGCGGGGACTCAGACCCAGTACTTC CASSLTGLAGTQTQYF
TRBJ1-2 . TRBV29-1 . TGCAGCAGTTCACTTGACACCCCCGGAGGCTACACCTTC CSSSLDTPGGYTF
TRBJ1-4 . TRBV5-6 TRBD1 TGTGCCGGCAGCTTGGGGACAGCTCATAATGAAAAACTGTTTTTT CAGSLGTAHNEKLFF
TRBJ2-5 . TRBV20-1 . TGCAGTGCTAGAGACAGGAGTGGTGGCAATCAGCCCCAGTACTTC CSARDRSGGNQPQYF
TRBJ1-1 many TRBV5-6 . TGTGCCAGCAGCCCAGAAGACCCGACAGGTGAAGCTTTCTTT CASSPEDPTGEAFF
TRBJ2-7 many TRBV12-3/TRBV12-4 . TGTGCCAGCAGCACGGGGGTCAACGAGCAGTACTTC CASSTGVNEQYF
TRBJ1-3 many TRBV10-3 . TGTGCCATCACCCAGGCTAACTCTGGAAACACCATATATTTT CAITQANSGNTIYF
TRBJ1-2 many TRBV6-5 . TGTGCCAGCAGTTCCTACGCAGGGGTTGACTATGGCTACACCTTC CASSSYAGVDYGYTF
TRBJ2-6 . TRBV15 . TGTGCCACCAGCAGCTTATCATCCTCTGGGGCCAACGTCCTGACTTTC CATSSLSSSGANVLTF
TRBJ1-2 once TRBV10-3 . TGTGCCATCAGTGTTAGGGACAAGGGATACCATGGCTACACCTTC CAISVRDKGYHGYTF
TRBJ2-5 many TRBV5-6 TRBD2 TGTGCCAGCAGCTTGAGGACTAGCGGAAAAGAGACCCAGTACTTC CASSLRTSGKETQYF
TRBJ1-1 once TRBV10-3 . TGTGCCATCAGCGTTCTGAACACTGAAGCTTTCTTT CAISVLNTEAFF
TRBJ1-2 . TRBV10-3 TRBD1 TGTGCCATCACCCAGGGGGGGAACACTAACTATGGCTACACCTTC CAITQGGNTNYGYTF
TRBJ2-5 . TRBV6-5 TRBD2 TGTGCCAGTGCCGCACTAGCGGTTATAGAGACCCAGTACTTC CASAALAVIETQYF
TRBJ2-7 many TRBV7-8 . TGTGCCAGCAGCTTAGCATTCACCTACGAGCAGTACTTC CASSLAFTYEQYF
TRBJ2-2 . TRBV9 TRBD2 TGTGCCAGCAGCCACGGCTCTAGCGGGGGGGCCACCGGGGAGCTGTTTTTT CASSHGSSGGATGELFF
TRBJ1-2 . TRBV25-1 TRBD1 TGTGCCAGCAGTGACAGGGGGCCTGGCTACACGTTC CASSDRGPGYTF
TRBJ1-2 few TRBV7-8 . TGTGCCAGCGGATCAGCTATCGGGGGCATCAATGGCTACACCTTC CASGSAIGGINGYTF
TRBJ1-6 many TRBV10-3 TRBD1 TGTGCCATCAGTGAGTCTTCGACAGGGGGTGGTTCACCCCTCCACTTT CAISESSTGGGSPLHF
TRBJ2-5 many TRBV19 . TGTGCCAGTAGTAAAAGACATAGCCAAGAGACCCAGTACTTC CASSKRHSQETQYF